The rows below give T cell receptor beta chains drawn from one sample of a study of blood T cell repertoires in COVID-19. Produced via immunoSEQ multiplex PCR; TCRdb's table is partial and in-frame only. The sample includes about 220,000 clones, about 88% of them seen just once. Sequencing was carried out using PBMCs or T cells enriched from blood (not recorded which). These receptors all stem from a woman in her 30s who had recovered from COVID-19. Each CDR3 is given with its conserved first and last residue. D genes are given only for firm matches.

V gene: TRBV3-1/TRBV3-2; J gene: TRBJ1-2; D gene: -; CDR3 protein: CASSLQGHYGYTF
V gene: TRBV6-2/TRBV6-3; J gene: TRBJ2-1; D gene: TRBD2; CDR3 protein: CASSYSRVAGIPYNEQFF
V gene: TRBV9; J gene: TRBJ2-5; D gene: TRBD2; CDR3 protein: CASSSGLAGGKETQYF
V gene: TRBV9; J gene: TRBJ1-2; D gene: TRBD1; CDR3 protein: CASRGTGDHGYTF
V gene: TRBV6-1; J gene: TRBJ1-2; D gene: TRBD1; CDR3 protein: CASSELWTGGYGYTF
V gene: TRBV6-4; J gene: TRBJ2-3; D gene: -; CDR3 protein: CASSVLAEDTQYF
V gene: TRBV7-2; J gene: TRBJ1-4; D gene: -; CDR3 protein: CASSFGGTGEKLFF
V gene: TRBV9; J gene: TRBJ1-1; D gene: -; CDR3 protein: CASSVDYLGRTEAFF
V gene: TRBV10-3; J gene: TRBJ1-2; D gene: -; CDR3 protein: CAISEIGDGYTF
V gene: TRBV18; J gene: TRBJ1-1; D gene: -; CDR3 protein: CASSPLGGTEAFF
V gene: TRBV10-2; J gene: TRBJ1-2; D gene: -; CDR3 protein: CASSEKGLIHGYTF
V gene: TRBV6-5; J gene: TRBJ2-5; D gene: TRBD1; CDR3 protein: CASSSGGETQYF
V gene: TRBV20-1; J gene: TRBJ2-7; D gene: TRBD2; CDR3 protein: CSASSGGSYEQYF
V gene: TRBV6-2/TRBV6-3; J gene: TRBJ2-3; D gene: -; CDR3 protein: CASSNRDSTDTQYF
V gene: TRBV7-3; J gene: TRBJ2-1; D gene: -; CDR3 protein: CASSLLSTGDNEQFF
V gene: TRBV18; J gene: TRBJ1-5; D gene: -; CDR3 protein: CASSPERNQPQHF
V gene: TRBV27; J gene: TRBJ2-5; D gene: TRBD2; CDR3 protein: CASRAGGRETQYF
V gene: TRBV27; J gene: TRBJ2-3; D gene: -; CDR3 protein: CASSLAGNTDTQYF
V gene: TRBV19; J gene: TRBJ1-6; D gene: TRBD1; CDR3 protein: CASKTGGYNSPLHF
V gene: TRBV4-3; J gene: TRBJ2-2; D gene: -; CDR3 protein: CASSQDPRTGELFF
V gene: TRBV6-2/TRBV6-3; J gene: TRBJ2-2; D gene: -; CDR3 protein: CASSYEGGRHGELFF
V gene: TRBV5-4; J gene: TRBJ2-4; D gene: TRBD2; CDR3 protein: CASSLGGRDIQYF
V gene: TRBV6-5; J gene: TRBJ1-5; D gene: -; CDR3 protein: CASRAPGGSNQPQHF
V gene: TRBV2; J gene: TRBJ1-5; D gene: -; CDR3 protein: CASSARYSNQPQHF
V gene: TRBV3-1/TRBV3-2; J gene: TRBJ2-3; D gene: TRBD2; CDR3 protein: CASSPPLAGARDTQYF
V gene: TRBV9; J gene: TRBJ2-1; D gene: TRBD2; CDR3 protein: CASSMSGGANEQFF
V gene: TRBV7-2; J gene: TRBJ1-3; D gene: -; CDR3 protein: CASSLDRGFGRNTIYF
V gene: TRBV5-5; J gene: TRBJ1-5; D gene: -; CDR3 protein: CASSLVSGNQPQHF
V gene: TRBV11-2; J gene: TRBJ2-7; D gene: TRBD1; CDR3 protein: CASTPSRTGGKYEQYF
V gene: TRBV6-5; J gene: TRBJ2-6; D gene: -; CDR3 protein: CASSDKSGANVLTF
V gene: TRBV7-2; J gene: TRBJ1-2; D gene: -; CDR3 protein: CASSLTTGWGYGYTF
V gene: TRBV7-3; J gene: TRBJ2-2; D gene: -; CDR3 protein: CASSLTYTGELFF
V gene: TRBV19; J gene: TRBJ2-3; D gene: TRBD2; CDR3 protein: CASSISGGFTDTQYF
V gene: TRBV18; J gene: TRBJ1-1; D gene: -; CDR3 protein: CASSPPGGGTEAFF
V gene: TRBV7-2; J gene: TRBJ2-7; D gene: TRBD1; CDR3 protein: CASSTGGQGIYEQYF
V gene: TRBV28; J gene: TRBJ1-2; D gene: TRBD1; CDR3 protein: CATDRDRGYGYTF
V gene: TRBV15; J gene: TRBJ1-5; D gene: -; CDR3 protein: CATSRDKGERQPQHF
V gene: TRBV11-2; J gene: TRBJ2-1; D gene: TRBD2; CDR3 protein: CASSFPLAGGPNEQFF
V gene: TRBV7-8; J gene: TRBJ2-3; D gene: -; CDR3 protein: CASSSTGVSSTDTQYF
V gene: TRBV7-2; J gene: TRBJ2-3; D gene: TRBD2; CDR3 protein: CASSLRSGADTQYF
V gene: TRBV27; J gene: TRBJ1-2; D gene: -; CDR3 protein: CASKSTARGYGYTF
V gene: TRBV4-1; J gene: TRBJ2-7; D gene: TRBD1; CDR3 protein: CASSHRTGDNSYEQYF
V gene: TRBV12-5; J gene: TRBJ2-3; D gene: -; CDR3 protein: CASGLASTDTQYF